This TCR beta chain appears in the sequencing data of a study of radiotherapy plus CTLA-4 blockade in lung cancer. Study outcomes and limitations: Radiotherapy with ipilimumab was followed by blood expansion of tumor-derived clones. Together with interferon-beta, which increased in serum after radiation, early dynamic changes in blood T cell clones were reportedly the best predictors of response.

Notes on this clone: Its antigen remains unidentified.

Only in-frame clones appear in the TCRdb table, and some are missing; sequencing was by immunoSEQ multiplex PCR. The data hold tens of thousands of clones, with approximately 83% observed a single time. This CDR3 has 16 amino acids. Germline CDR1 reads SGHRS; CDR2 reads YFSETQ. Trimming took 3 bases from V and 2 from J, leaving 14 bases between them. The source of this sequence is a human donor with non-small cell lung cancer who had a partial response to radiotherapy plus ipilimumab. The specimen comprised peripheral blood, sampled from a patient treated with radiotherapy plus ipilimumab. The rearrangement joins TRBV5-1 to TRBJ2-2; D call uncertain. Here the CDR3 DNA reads TGCGCCAGCAGCTCTATAGTCGTGGTAAACACCGGGGAGCTGTTTTTT. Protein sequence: CASSSIVVVNTGELFF. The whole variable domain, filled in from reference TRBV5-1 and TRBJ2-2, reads KAGVTQTPRYLIKTRGQQVTLSCSPISGHRSVSWYQQTPGQGLQFLFEYFSETQRNKGNFPGRFSGRQFSNSRSEMNVSTLELGDSALYLCASSSIVVVNTGELFFGEGSRLTVL.